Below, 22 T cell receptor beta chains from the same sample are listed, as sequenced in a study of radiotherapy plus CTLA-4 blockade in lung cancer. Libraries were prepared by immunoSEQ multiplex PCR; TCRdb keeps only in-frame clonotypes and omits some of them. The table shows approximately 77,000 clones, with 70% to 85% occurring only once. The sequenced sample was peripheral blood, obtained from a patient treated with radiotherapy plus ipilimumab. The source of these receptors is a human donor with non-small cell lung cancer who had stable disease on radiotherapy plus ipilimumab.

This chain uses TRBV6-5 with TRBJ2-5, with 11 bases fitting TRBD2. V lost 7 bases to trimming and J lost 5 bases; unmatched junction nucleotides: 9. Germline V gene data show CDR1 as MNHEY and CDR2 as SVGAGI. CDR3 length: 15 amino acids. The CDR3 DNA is TGTGCCAGCATTCTTAGCGGGGGGGCCTGGGAGACCCAGTACTTC. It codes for CASILSGGAWETQYF.

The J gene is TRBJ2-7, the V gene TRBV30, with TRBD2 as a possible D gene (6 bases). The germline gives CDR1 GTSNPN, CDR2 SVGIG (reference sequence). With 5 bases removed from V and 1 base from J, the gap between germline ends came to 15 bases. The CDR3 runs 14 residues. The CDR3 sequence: CAWAGFAGSYEQYF. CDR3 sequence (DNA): TGTGCCTGGGCGGGGTTCGCCGGGTCCTACGAGCAGTACTTC.

CDR3 sequence (DNA): TGTGCCAGCAGCAAAGGAAAAGGTCGACAGGGGTTGGAATCACCCCTCCACTTT. This gives the protein CASSKGKGRQGLESPLHF. The gene calls are TRBV21-1 and TRBJ1-6; TRBD1, the table's D call, lacks a check against the DNA. TRBV21-1 is described as a pseudogene. CDR3 length: 18 residues.

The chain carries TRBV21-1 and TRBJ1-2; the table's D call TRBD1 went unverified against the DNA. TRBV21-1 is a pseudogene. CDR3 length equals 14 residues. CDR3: CASSKEGRGYGYTF. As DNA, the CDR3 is TGTGCCAGCAGCAAAGAGGGCAGGGGGTATGGCTACACCTTC.

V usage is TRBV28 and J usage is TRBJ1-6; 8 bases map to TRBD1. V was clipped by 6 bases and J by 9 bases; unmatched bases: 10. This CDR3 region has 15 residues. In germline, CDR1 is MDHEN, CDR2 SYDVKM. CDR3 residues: CASSPRGPIGSPLHF. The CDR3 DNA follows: TGTGCCAGCAGCCCCAGGGGGCCGATAGGTTCACCCCTCCACTTT. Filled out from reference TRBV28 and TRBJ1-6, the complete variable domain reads DVKVTQSSRYLVKRTGEKVFLECVQDMDHENMFWYRQDPGLGLRLIYFSYDVKMKEKGDIPEGYSVSREKKERFSLILESASTNQTSMYLCASSPRGPIGSPLHFGNGTRLTVT.

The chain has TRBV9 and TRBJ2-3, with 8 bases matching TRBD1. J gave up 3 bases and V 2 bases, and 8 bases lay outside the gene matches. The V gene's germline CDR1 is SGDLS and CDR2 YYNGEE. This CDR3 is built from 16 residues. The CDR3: CASSVMQGAMTDTQYF. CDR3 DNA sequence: TGTGCCAGCAGCGTGATGCAGGGGGCAATGACAGATACGCAGTATTTT.

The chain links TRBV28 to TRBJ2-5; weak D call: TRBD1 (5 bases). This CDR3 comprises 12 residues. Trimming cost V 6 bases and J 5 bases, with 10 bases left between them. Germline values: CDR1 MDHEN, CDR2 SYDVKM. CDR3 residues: CASSQGLETQYF. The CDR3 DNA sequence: TGTGCCAGCAGCCAGGGTCTCGAGACCCAGTACTTC.

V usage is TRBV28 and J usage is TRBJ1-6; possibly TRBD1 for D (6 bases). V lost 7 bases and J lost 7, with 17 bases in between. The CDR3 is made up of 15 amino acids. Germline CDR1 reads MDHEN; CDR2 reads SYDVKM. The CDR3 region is CASTPSGVSNSPLHF. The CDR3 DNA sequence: TGTGCCAGCACCCCTTCAGGGGTTTCAAATTCACCCCTCCACTTT. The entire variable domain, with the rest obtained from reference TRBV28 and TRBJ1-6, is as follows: DVKVTQSSRYLVKRTGEKVFLECVQDMDHENMFWYRQDPGLGLRLIYFSYDVKMKEKGDIPEGYSVSREKKERFSLILESASTNQTSMYLCASTPSGVSNSPLHFGNGTRLTVT.

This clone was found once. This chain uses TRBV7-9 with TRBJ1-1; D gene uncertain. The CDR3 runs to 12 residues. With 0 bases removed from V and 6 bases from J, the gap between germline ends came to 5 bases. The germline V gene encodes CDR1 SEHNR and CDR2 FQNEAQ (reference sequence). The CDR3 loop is CASSLARPEAFF. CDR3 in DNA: TGTGCCAGCAGCTTAGCGCGGCCTGAAGCTTTCTTT.

This CDR3 reads CASSSIAGTNTGELFF. The CDR3 DNA reads as TGCGCCAGCAGCTCTATAGCGGGGACGAACACCGGGGAGCTGTTTTTT. The gene calls are TRBV5-1 and TRBJ2-2; 8 bases map to TRBD2. This CDR3 region has 16 residues. The J segment lost 0 bases and the V segment lost 3 bases, leaving 4 bases of the junction unmatched. Germline lookup yields CDR1 SGHRS and CDR2 YFSETQ.

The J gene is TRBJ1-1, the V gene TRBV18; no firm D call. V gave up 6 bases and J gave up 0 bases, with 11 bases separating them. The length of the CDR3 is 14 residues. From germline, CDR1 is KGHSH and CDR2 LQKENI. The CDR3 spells CASSPRRVNTEAFF. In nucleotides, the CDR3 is TGTGCCAGCTCTCCCCGACGAGTGAACACTGAAGCTTTCTTT.

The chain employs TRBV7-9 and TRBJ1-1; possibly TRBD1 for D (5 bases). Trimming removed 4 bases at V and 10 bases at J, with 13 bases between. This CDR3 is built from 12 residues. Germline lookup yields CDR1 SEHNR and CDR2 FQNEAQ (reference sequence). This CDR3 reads CASSSSQGRAFF. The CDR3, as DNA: TGTGCCAGCAGCTCCAGCCAGGGTAGAGCTTTCTTT.

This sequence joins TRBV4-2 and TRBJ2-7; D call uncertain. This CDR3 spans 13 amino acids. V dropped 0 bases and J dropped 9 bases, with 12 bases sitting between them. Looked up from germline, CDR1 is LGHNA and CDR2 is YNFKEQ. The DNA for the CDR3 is TGTGCCAGCAGCCAAGATGTTGCGGACGGGCAGTACTTC. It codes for CASSQDVADGQYF.

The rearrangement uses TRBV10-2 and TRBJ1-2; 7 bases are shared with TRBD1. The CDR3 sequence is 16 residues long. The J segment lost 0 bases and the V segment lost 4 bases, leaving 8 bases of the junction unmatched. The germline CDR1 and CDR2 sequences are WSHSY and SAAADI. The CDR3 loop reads CASSVLQGPTNYGYTF. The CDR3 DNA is TGCGCCAGCAGTGTGTTACAGGGGCCCACTAACTATGGCTACACCTTC.

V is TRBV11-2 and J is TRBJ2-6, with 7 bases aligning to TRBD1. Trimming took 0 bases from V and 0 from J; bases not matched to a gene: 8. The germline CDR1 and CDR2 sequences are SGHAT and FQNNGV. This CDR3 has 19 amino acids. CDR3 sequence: CASSLDPRQGYSGANVLTF. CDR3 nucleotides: TGTGCCAGCAGCTTAGATCCGAGACAGGGATACTCTGGGGCCAACGTCCTGACTTTC.

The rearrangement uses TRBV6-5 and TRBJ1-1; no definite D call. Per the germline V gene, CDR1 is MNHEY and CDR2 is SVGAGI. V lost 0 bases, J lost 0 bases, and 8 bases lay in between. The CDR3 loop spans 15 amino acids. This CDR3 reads CASSYSGNMNTEAFF. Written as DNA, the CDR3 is TGTGCCAGCAGTTACTCAGGGAACATGAACACTGAAGCTTTCTTT.

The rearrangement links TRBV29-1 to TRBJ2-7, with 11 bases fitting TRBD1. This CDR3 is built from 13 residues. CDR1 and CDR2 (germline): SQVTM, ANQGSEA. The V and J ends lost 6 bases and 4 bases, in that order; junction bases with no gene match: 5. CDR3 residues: CSVAGTGGYEQYF. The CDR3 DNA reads TGCAGCGTGGCCGGGACAGGGGGTTACGAGCAGTACTTC.

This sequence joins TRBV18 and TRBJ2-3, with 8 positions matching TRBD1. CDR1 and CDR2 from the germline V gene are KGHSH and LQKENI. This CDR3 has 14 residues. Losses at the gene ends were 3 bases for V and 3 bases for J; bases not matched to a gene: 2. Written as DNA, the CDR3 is TGTGCCAGCTCACCTACAGGGGGAACAGATACGCAGTATTTT. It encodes CASSPTGGTDTQYF.

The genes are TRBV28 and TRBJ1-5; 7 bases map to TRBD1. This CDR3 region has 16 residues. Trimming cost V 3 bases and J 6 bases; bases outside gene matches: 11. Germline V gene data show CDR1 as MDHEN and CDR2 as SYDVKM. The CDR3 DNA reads TGTGCCAGCAGTTTTAGCGGGATGACAGGGTCTCAGCCCCAGCATTTT. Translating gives CASSFSGMTGSQPQHF.

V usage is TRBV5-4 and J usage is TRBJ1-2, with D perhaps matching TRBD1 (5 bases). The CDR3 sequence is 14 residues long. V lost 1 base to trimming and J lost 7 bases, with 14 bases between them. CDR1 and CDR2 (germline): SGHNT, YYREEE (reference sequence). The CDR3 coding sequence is TGTGCCAGCAGCTTGCCGACCAGGGAGGGTGGCTACACCTTC. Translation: CASSLPTREGGYTF.

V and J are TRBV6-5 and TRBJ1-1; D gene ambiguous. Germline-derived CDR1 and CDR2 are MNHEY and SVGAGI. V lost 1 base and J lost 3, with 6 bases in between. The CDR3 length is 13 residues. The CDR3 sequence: CASSYLPHTEAFF. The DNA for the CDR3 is TGTGCCAGCAGTTACTTACCACACACTGAAGCTTTCTTT.

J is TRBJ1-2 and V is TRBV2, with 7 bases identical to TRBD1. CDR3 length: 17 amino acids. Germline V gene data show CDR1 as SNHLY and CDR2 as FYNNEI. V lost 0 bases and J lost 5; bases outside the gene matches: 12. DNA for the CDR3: TGTGCCAGCAGTGAAGCGCTCGGGACAGCCGTTTGGTATGGCTACACCTTC. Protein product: CASSEALGTAVWYGYTF.